This entry lists 10 T cell receptor beta chains sequenced from one sample in a study of shared clonotypes between healthy human individuals (dated by TCRdb to 2020 to 2021). The library was made by the immunoSEQ multiplex PCR assay. Entries here come from immuneACCESS through TCRdb and include only in-frame sequences with V and J called. Some clones fail to appear in such tables; in the studies checked, an unresolved V gene covers under half of the shortfall, and the cause of the remainder is unknown. The sample table holds 2.3 million or so clones, of which more than 85% were seen once. In total, the top ten clones hold 0.35% to 0.45% of the sample. Sequencing was performed on naive CD4+ T cells from PBMCs. The cell subset or site tag for this specimen amounts to: CD45RA+ positively selected. Receptors originate from a man younger than 35 in good health. Some clones in this sample may be carry-over from other donors' samples.

This clone has just one count. The J gene is TRBJ1-3, the V gene TRBV9; D is perhaps TRBD1 (5 bases). CDR1 is SGDLS, CDR2 YYNGEE, per germline. Trimming cost V 4 bases and J 0 bases, with 14 bases left between them. The CDR3 is 16 amino acids. The CDR3 nucleotides read TGTGCCAGCAGCCCAACAGGATTGAGCTCTGGAAACACCATATATTTT. This translates into CASSPTGLSSGNTIYF. Complete variable domain (other parts from reference TRBV9 and TRBJ1-3): DSGVTQTPKHLITATGQRVTLRCSPRSGDLSVYWYQQSLDQGLQFLIQYYNGEERAKGNILERFSAQQFPDLHSELNLSSLELGDSALYFCASSPTGLSSGNTIYFGEGSWLTVV.

The V gene is TRBV7-2, the J gene TRBJ2-7, with 10 bases lining up with TRBD2. Trimming took 3 bases from V and 2 from J; bases not matched to a gene: 7. This CDR3 contains 16 residues. From germline, CDR1 is SGHTA and CDR2 FQGNSA. The CDR3 DNA reads TGTGCCAGCAGCTTGACTAGCGGGTCCTGGGCCTACGAGCAGTACTTC. Amino acid sequence: CASSLTSGSWAYEQYF.

The chain couples TRBV7-7 to TRBJ2-2; D is perhaps TRBD1 (6 bases). Germline CDR1 is SSHAT and CDR2 is FNYEAQ (reference sequence). The CDR3 is made up of 13 amino acids. The V and J ends lost 5 bases and 7 bases respectively, with 11 bases between them. This CDR3 is CASSPQGHGELFF. The CDR3 DNA follows: TGTGCCAGCAGCCCACAGGGCCACGGGGAGCTGTTTTTT.

The table lists this clone with a count of one. The gene calls are TRBV19 and TRBJ2-6, with TRBD2 matching 12 bases. This CDR3 region has 17 residues. Germline-derived CDR1 and CDR2 are LNHDA and SQIVND (reference sequence). V was pared by 7 bases and J by 2 bases, with 6 bases of the junction left unmatched. The CDR3 region is CASNPSGRAPGANVLTF. In DNA, the CDR3 is TGTGCCAGTAATCCTAGCGGGAGGGCCCCTGGGGCCAACGTCCTGACTTTC.

This sequence joins TRBV27 and TRBJ2-2; D call uncertain. Per germline, CDR1 MNHEY and CDR2 SMNVEV (reference sequence). Deletions cut 5 bases from V and 0 bases from J, with 13 bases between. CDR3 length equals 16 residues. The CDR3 reads CASSETRASNTGELFF. The CDR3 DNA reads TGTGCCAGCAGTGAAACTCGGGCTTCGAACACCGGGGAGCTGTTTTTT.

V and J are TRBV6-6 and TRBJ1-5; TRBD1 matches at 8 bases. The CDR3 covers 14 residues. After removal of 7 bases from V and 6 bases from J, the junction contained 8 bases not matched to a gene. The germline V gene encodes CDR1 MNHNY and CDR2 SVGAGI (reference sequence). CDR3 DNA sequence: TGTGCCAGCACCGCCGGGACAGGAAGTCAGCCCCAGCATTTT. This codes for CASTAGTGSQPQHF.

The chain couples TRBV19 to TRBJ1-3, with 8 positions matching TRBD1. V lost 5 bases, J lost 5 bases, and 11 bases stayed unmatched. The CDR3 runs 16 residues. Per the germline V gene, CDR1 is LNHDA and CDR2 is SQIVND (reference sequence). The CDR3 here is CASSPKDRARRNTIYF. DNA of the CDR3: TGTGCCAGTAGTCCAAAGGACAGGGCTCGACGAAACACCATATATTTT.

This rearrangement joins TRBV5-1 to TRBJ2-7; TRBD1 agrees at 7 bases. V lost 0 bases and J lost 5; bases outside the gene matches: 5. The CDR3 consists of 14 residues. CDR1 and CDR2 (germline): SGHRS, YFSETQ. CDR3 region: CASSLEGQRNEQYF. CDR3 DNA: TGCGCCAGCAGCTTGGAGGGACAGAGGAACGAGCAGTACTTC.

CDR3 nucleotide sequence: TGTGCCAGCAGCCGACGGGGGAGAGGGACCGGGGAGCTGTTTTTT. Protein product: CASSRRGRGTGELFF. The chain recombines TRBV28 with TRBJ2-2, with D perhaps TRBD2 (6 bases). V lost 6 bases to trimming and J lost 5 bases, with 16 bases between them. The CDR3 runs 15 residues. Germline assignment: CDR1 MDHEN and CDR2 SYDVKM. Using reference TRBV28 and TRBJ2-2 for the parts outside the CDR3, the full variable domain is DVKVTQSSRYLVKRTGEKVFLECVQDMDHENMFWYRQDPGLGLRLIYFSYDVKMKEKGDIPEGYSVSREKKERFSLILESASTNQTSMYLCASSRRGRGTGELFFGEGSRLTVL.

With regard to this clone: Additional DNA sequences in this sample encode the identical CDR3. The CDR3 loop reads CASSLATDTQYF. The DNA for the CDR3 is TGTGCCAGCAGCTTAGCCACAGATACGCAGTATTTT. The chain combines TRBV11-3 with TRBJ2-3; unclear D gene. Looked up from germline, CDR1 is SGHNT and CDR2 is YENEEA. Trimming left V 1 base short and J 2 bases short, with 1 base between. The CDR3 length is 12 residues.